Listed here are 25 T cell receptor beta chains from one sample, sequenced in a study of blood T cell repertoires in COVID-19. Clones were read by immunoSEQ multiplex PCR, and TCRdb kept only the in-frame ones, dropping some. Among about 62,000 clones listed, 85% to 90% were seen once. Sequencing was done on a sample of peripheral blood. The receptors stem from a woman aged 55 to 70 with COVID-19, enrolled during active disease.

This rearrangement joins TRBV21-1 to TRBJ1-1. TRBV21-1 is assigned pseudogene status. The CDR3 loop spans 15 amino acids. The CDR3 DNA sequence: TGTGCCAGCAGCAATACTTCCACGCCGAACACTGAAGCTTTCTTT. This translates into CASSNTSTPNTEAFF.

As to this clone: At one of its ends the junction is not consistent with the germline gene, which may arise from a read error. This rearrangement joins TRBV7-7 to TRBJ2-2; 12 bases agree with TRBD2. The germline CDR1 and CDR2 sequences are SSHAT and FNYEAQ (reference sequence). The CDR3 consists of 15 residues. The CDR3 loop reads CASTPSGRVTGELFF. The CDR3 DNA sequence: TGTGCTAGCACCCCTAGCGGGAGGGTCACCGGGGAGCTGTTTTTT.

This chain uses TRBV9 with TRBJ2-7; 7 bases line up with TRBD1. CDR1 is SGDLS and CDR2 is YYNGEE in the germline V gene. The CDR3 consists of 16 residues. V lost 0 bases, J lost 6 bases, and 12 bases stayed unmatched. The CDR3 region has the DNA TGTGCCAGCAGCGTAGAATTTCGGGACAGCCGTCTCGAGCAGTACTTC. It specifies CASSVEFRDSRLEQYF.

CDR3 in DNA: TGTGCCAGCTCATCAGGGTTACAGGGGCTGTCTAGCAATCAGCCCCAGCATTTT. It specifies CASSSGLQGLSSNQPQHF. The gene calls are TRBV18 and TRBJ1-5, with 7 bases that match TRBD1. V was pared by 5 bases and J by 0 bases, with 13 bases of the junction left unmatched. Germline loops: CDR1 KGHSH, CDR2 LQKENI. The CDR3 length is 18 residues.

This chain links TRBV29-1 with TRBJ1-5, with 9 bases matching TRBD1. Germline V gives CDR1 SQVTM, CDR2 ANQGSEA. V dropped 4 bases and J dropped 3; count of bases not matched to a gene: 4. The CDR3 is made up of 14 amino acids. The CDR3 DNA sequence: TGCAGCGTTGGGGGACAGGGATACAATCAGCCCCAGCATTTT. This codes for CSVGGQGYNQPQHF.

The CDR3 region has the DNA TGTGCCAGCTGGGGGACAGATGGCTACACCTTC. Residues: CASWGTDGYTF. The rearrangement joins TRBV28 to TRBJ1-2; 7 bases align to TRBD1. There are 11 residues in the CDR3. Germline V lookup: CDR1 MDHEN, CDR2 SYDVKM. Unmatched junction bases numbered 3, after V lost 8 bases and J lost 6 bases.

J is TRBJ1-2 and V is TRBV7-2, with 7 bases fitting TRBD1. The ends lost 5 bases at V and 3 bases at J; junction bases unmatched: 6. This CDR3 is 14 amino acids long. Germline values: CDR1 SGHTA, CDR2 FQGNSA. Here the CDR3 DNA reads TGTGCCAGCAGCCCAAACAGGGGCCACTATGGCTACACCTTC. It yields the protein CASSPNRGHYGYTF.

The chain links TRBV7-2 to TRBJ2-7, with D perhaps TRBD2 (5 bases). The CDR3 has 14 amino acids. Germline V gene data show CDR1 as SGHTA and CDR2 as FQGNSA. With 2 bases removed from V and 6 bases from J, the gap between germline ends came to 14 bases. Here the CDR3 reads CASSLTRLGAEQYF. CDR3 nucleotides: TGTGCCAGCAGCTTAACACGCTTGGGAGCCGAGCAGTACTTC.

The chain joins TRBV30 to TRBJ1-2, with D unclear. Germline CDR1 reads GTSNPN; CDR2 reads SVGIG (reference sequence). Between the trimmed V and J ends, which lost 0 bases and 8 bases, there was a span of 10 bases. There are 12 residues in the CDR3. Here the CDR3 reads CAWSVSAAGYTF. In DNA form, the CDR3 reads TGTGCCTGGAGTGTGTCGGCGGCGGGCTACACCTTC.

The chain joins TRBV19 to TRBJ1-3, with TRBD1 matching 7 bases. V gave up 5 bases and J gave up 0 bases; unmatched junction bases: 7. There are 16 residues in the CDR3. CDR1 and CDR2 (germline): LNHDA, SQIVND (reference sequence). For the CDR3, the DNA is TGTGCCAGTAGTCGAGACAGGGCCCGCTCTGGAAACACCATATATTTT. It is translated as CASSRDRARSGNTIYF.

This sequence joins TRBV6-5 and TRBJ2-7, with D perhaps TRBD1 (6 bases). The CDR3 totals 15 residues. Germline V gene lookup returns CDR1 MNHEY and CDR2 SVGAGI. V was pared by 0 bases and J by 2 bases, with 11 bases between. CDR3 sequence reads: CASSYSSWGPYEQYF. The CDR3 DNA reads as TGTGCCAGCAGTTACTCGAGTTGGGGGCCCTACGAGCAGTACTTC.

The V gene is TRBV6-5, the J gene TRBJ2-3, with D unresolved. V lost 0 bases, J lost 2 bases, and 9 bases lay in between. The CDR3 contains 15 residues. Germline CDR1 and CDR2: MNHEY and SVGAGI. The CDR3 reads CASSYSRLATDTQYF. In nucleotides, the CDR3 is TGTGCCAGCAGTTACTCGCGGTTAGCCACAGATACGCAGTATTTT.

The chain employs TRBV19 and TRBJ1-1; tentatively, D is TRBD1 (6 bases). The CDR3 length is 17 residues. V lost 5 bases and J lost 0, with 19 bases in between. Germline V gives CDR1 LNHDA, CDR2 SQIVND (reference sequence). The CDR3 sequence: CASSLPPGTYMNTEAFF. The CDR3 nucleotides read TGTGCCAGTAGTCTACCCCCCGGGACATATATGAACACTGAAGCTTTCTTT.

This chain links TRBV28 with TRBJ2-3; TRBD1 agrees at 8 bases. V was pared by 5 bases and J by 3 bases, with 7 bases of the junction left unmatched. CDR1 and CDR2 from the germline V gene are MDHEN and SYDVKM. The CDR3 sequence is 15 residues long. The CDR3 loop reads CASSPPGQDTDTQYF. The CDR3, as DNA: TGTGCCAGCAGTCCTCCGGGACAGGATACAGATACGCAGTATTTT.

The V and J genes are TRBV6-5 and TRBJ2-7, with D possibly TRBD2 on 6 matching bases. The germline V gene has CDR1 MNHEY and CDR2 SVGAGI. CDR3 size: 15 residues. Trimming removed 2 bases from V and 0 bases from J, with 11 bases in between. The CDR3 sequence is CASSYGGTSSYEQYF. For the CDR3, the DNA is TGTGCCAGCAGTTACGGGGGGACGAGCTCCTACGAGCAGTACTTC.

The chain is built from TRBV6-1 and TRBJ2-7; no definite D call. CDR1 and CDR2 from the germline V gene are MNHNS and SASEGT. There are 13 residues in the CDR3. Deletions cut 3 bases from V and 1 base from J, with 7 bases between. The CDR3 loop is CASSDSRSYEQYF. In nucleotides, the CDR3 is TGTGCCAGCAGTGATTCTCGTTCCTACGAGCAGTACTTC.

This sequence joins TRBV5-1 and TRBJ1-1; TRBD1 agrees at 7 bases. CDR1 is SGHRS and CDR2 is YFSETQ in the germline V gene. This CDR3 comprises 15 residues. With 4 bases clipped from V and 5 bases from J, the junction kept 11 bases outside the gene matches. For the CDR3, the DNA is TGCGCCAGCAGCGAGATCGGGGGACAGAGGACTGAAGCTTTCTTT. Protein sequence: CASSEIGGQRTEAFF.

A single count supports this clone. This chain connects TRBV4-1 to TRBJ2-1; 12 bases align to TRBD2. J lost 2 bases, V lost 0 bases, and 11 bases had no gene match. Per germline, CDR1 MGHRA and CDR2 YSYEKL. The CDR3 extends over 20 amino acids. The chain's CDR3 is CASSQDRETSGSGAYNEQFF. The CDR3 DNA reads TGCGCCAGCAGCCAAGATCGGGAGACTAGCGGGAGCGGCGCCTACAATGAGCAGTTCTTC.

The chain uses TRBV30 and TRBJ2-7, with TRBD2 matching 8 bases. Per the germline V gene, CDR1 is GTSNPN and CDR2 is SVGIG (reference sequence). V gave up 4 bases and J gave up 6 bases; unmatched junction bases: 5. The CDR3 is 12 residues long. CDR3 residues: CAWTRGVGEQYF. The CDR3 nucleotides are TGTGCCTGGACGCGGGGGGTTGGCGAGCAGTACTTC.

The J gene is TRBJ2-7, the V gene TRBV7-2; a possible D gene is TRBD1 (6 bases). The germline V and J ends were trimmed by 1 base and 7 bases, with 14 bases remaining between them. Germline V CDR1 and CDR2: SGHTA, FQGNSA. This CDR3 is 14 amino acids long. CDR3 DNA: TGTGCCAGCAGCTTAGATGGGGGCCCCTCGGAGCAGTACTTC. Translated, it gives CASSLDGGPSEQYF.

This clone was found a few times. The chain employs TRBV15 and TRBJ1-2; 7 bases are shared with TRBD1. Germline V lookup: CDR1 LNHNV, CDR2 YYDKDF (reference sequence). V dropped 6 bases and J dropped 4; count of bases not matched to a gene: 11. CDR3 length equals 15 residues. DNA for the CDR3: TGTGCCACCAGAGACGGGACAGCCCTTGGCTATGGCTACACCTTC. It encodes CATRDGTALGYGYTF.

The chain recombines TRBV6-5 with TRBJ1-2; D perhaps matches TRBD1 (6 bases). Looked up from germline, CDR1 is MNHEY and CDR2 is SVGAGI. The germline V and J ends were trimmed by 6 bases and 0 bases, with 8 bases remaining between them. CDR3 length: 13 residues. CDR3 in DNA: TGTGCCAGCAGCGGGACATCTAACTATGGCTACACCTTC. Its protein is CASSGTSNYGYTF.

The J gene is TRBJ1-2, the V gene TRBV7-9; D is perhaps TRBD1 (6 bases). Trimming took off 1 base at V and 7 bases at J, with 13 bases between the two ends. The CDR3 contains 14 residues. Germline V gene data show CDR1 as SEHNR and CDR2 as FQNEAQ (reference sequence). Here the CDR3 DNA reads TGTGCCAGCAGCTTAGGAGGGACAAAGACTGGCTACACCTTC. Its protein is CASSLGGTKTGYTF. Full variable domain (remainder filled in from reference TRBV7-9 and TRBJ1-2): DTGVSQNPRHKITKRGQNVTFRCDPISEHNRLYWYRQTLGQGPEFLTYFQNEAQLEKSRLLSDRFSAERPKGSFSTLEIQRTEQGDSAMYLCASSLGGTKTGYTFGSGTRLTVV.

The chain is built from TRBV11-1 and TRBJ2-5, with 7 nucleotides matching TRBD2. Trimming at V came to 3 bases and at J to 0 bases, leaving 7 bases not matched to a gene. CDR1 is SGHAT, CDR2 FQDESV, per germline (reference sequence). The CDR3 is 16 residues long. The DNA of the CDR3 is TGTGCCAGCAGCTTGGGAGGGGTCCCGTACCAAGAGACCCAGTACTTC. It translates to CASSLGGVPYQETQYF.

V usage is TRBV6-5 and J usage is TRBJ1-5; D is ambiguous. Germline V gives CDR1 MNHEY, CDR2 SVGAGI. The V end was cut by 8 bases, the J end by 2 bases, with 13 bases between. The CDR3 sequence is 14 residues long. CDR3 region: CASARVVGNQPQHF. CDR3 DNA sequence: TGTGCCAGCGCCCGGGTTGTGGGCAATCAGCCCCAGCATTTT.